The 24 T cell receptor beta chains presented below share a single source sample, sequenced in a study of PD-L1 blockade in urothelial cancer. The data were produced by immunoSEQ multiplex PCR, yet TCRdb's version contains in-frame clones alone and is incomplete. The sample lists 25,000 to 30,000 clones, 80% occurring once. The sample in question was PBMCs, obtained around atezolizumab (anti-PD-L1) treatment. These receptor sequences come from a man aged 50-59 years with urothelial cancer.

V usage is TRBV10-3 and J usage is TRBJ1-3, with 9 bases matching TRBD1. V lost 4 bases and J lost 2; bases outside the gene matches: 9. Germline CDR1 is ENHRY and CDR2 is SYGVKD. The length of the CDR3 is 17 residues. The CDR3 spells CAISGGDRENAGNTIYF. Written as DNA, the CDR3 is TGTGCCATCAGTGGAGGGGACAGGGAGAATGCTGGAAACACCATATATTTT.

This clone has just one count. The rearrangement links TRBV7-8 to TRBJ1-3, with TRBD1 as a possible D gene (5 bases). Looked up from germline, CDR1 is SGHVS and CDR2 is FQNEAQ. V was cut by 1 base and J by 0 bases, with 13 bases left in between. CDR3 length: 17 residues. CDR3 nucleotide sequence: TGTGCCAGCAGCTTAGTAACAGGTCTTAGCTCTGGAAACACCATATATTTT. Translation: CASSLVTGLSSGNTIYF. Based on the CDR3 plus reference TRBV7-8 and TRBJ1-3, the full variable domain is GAGVSQSPRYKVAKRGQDVALRCDPISGHVSLFWYQQALGQGPEFLTYFQNEAQLDKSGLPSDRFFAERPEGSVSTLKIQRTQQEDSAVYLCASSLVTGLSSGNTIYFGEGSWLTVV.

The chain employs TRBV5-5 and TRBJ1-3; TRBD1 matches at 7 bases. Germline V gene sequence: CDR1 SGHKS, CDR2 YYEKEE (reference sequence). The CDR3 is made up of 14 amino acids. With V trimmed by 5 bases and J by 3 bases, 5 bases remained unmatched. Here the CDR3 reads CASSSGGGGNTIYF. The CDR3 nucleotides read TGTGCCAGCAGTTCAGGGGGAGGTGGAAACACCATATATTTT.

This chain connects TRBV5-6 to TRBJ1-5, with TRBD1 matching 7 bases. CDR3 length: 16 residues. Germline lookup yields CDR1 SGHDT and CDR2 YYEEEE. J gave up 1 base and V 0 bases, and 4 bases lay outside the gene matches. Written as DNA, the CDR3 is TGTGCCAGCAGCTTGGTAGGGGGCTCGAGCAATCAGCCCCAGCATTTT. It yields the protein CASSLVGGSSNQPQHF.

The genes are TRBV5-5 and TRBJ2-3; 7 bases match TRBD2. The CDR3 extends over 16 amino acids. The V and J ends lost 0 bases and 2 bases, in that order; junction bases with no gene match: 6. Germline lookup yields CDR1 SGHKS and CDR2 YYEKEE (reference sequence). The CDR3 bases are TGTGCCAGCAGCTTGGGCGCGGGAGCTATCACAGATACGCAGTATTTT. It encodes CASSLGAGAITDTQYF.

CDR3 loop: CAWSSGANTEAFF. The CDR3 nucleotides are TGTGCCTGGAGTTCAGGGGCAAACACTGAAGCTTTCTTT. The rearrangement uses TRBV30 and TRBJ1-1; possible D gene TRBD1, 6 bases. With 2 bases removed from V and 2 bases from J, the gap between germline ends came to 9 bases. The CDR3 totals 13 residues. Germline assignment: CDR1 GTSNPN and CDR2 SVGIG (reference sequence). The variable domain in full, completed from reference TRBV30 and TRBJ1-1, reads SQTIHQWPATLVQPVGSPLSLECTVEGTSNPNLYWYRQAAGRGLQLLFYSVGIGQISSEVPQNLSASRPQDRQFILSSKKLLLSDSGFYLCAWSSGANTEAFFGQGTRLTVV.

As regards this clone: At one end, the junction sequence differs from germline, possibly due to a read error. The chain employs TRBV7-7 and TRBJ2-5; maybe TRBD1 (5 bases). Germline V gene data show CDR1 as SSHAT and CDR2 as FNYEAQ (reference sequence). The CDR3 runs 12 residues. Here the CDR3 DNA reads TGTGCTAGCAGCGAAAGGGGAGAGACCCAGTACTTC. Amino acid sequence: CASSERGETQYF.

Notes on this clone: Other DNA sequences from this sample encode an identical CDR3 as well. The rearrangement links TRBV19 to TRBJ1-5; 9 positions agree with TRBD1. CDR3 length equals 15 residues. After removal of 3 bases from V and 2 bases from J, the junction contained 2 bases not matched to a gene. CDR1 is LNHDA and CDR2 is SQIVND in the germline V gene (reference sequence). The CDR3 DNA reads TGTGCCAGTAGTATCACAGGGGGCGGCAATCAGCCCCAGCATTTT. The encoded protein is CASSITGGGNQPQHF.

This chain uses TRBV6-1 with TRBJ2-3; possibly TRBD2 for D (6 bases). From germline, CDR1 is MNHNS and CDR2 SASEGT. The V end was cut by 1 base, the J end by 8 bases, with 13 bases between. The CDR3 loop spans 14 amino acids. The CDR3 loop reads CASSEGGAGGTQYF. The CDR3 DNA reads TGTGCCAGCAGTGAAGGGGGCGCCGGGGGTACGCAGTATTTT.

This sequence joins TRBV2 and TRBJ2-7; possible D gene TRBD2, 6 bases. Trimming removed 8 bases from V and 2 bases from J, with 10 bases in between. The CDR3 contains 12 residues. Germline-derived CDR1 and CDR2 are SNHLY and FYNNEI. CDR3 sequence (DNA): TGTGCCAGCGGTCGCGGGACCTACGAGCAGTACGTC. It translates to CASGRGTYEQYV.

This chain connects TRBV15 to TRBJ2-1; 8 bases fit TRBD2. CDR1 is LNHNV, CDR2 YYDKDF, per germline (reference sequence). V gave up 0 bases and J gave up 0 bases; unmatched junction bases: 1. This CDR3 comprises 16 residues. CDR3 loop: CATSRESGSSYNEQFF. The CDR3 region has the DNA TGTGCCACCAGCAGAGAAAGCGGGAGCTCCTACAATGAGCAGTTCTTC.

The chain recombines TRBV5-4 with TRBJ1-1; 7 nucleotides line up with TRBD1. The CDR3 totals 12 residues. V lost 3 bases and J lost 6; bases outside the gene matches: 2. CDR1 and CDR2 from the germline V gene are SGHNT and YYREEE (reference sequence). The CDR3 protein is CASSSGGPEAFF. For the CDR3, the DNA is TGTGCCAGCAGCTCAGGGGGACCTGAAGCTTTCTTT.

In its sample, this clone ranks as medium-sized (0.01 to 0.1%). The CDR3 reads CASSREHSSNQPQHF. The DNA of the CDR3 is TGTGCCAGCAGCCGCGAGCACAGCTCCAATCAGCCCCAGCATTTT. The chain has TRBV7-2 and TRBJ1-5; unclear D gene. The CDR3 length is 15 residues. Looked up from germline, CDR1 is SGHTA and CDR2 is FQGNSA. The V gene lost 5 bases and the J gene lost 3 bases, with 14 bases spanning the gap.

The chain is built from TRBV28 and TRBJ1-1, with 7 bases lining up with TRBD1. In germline, CDR1 is MDHEN, CDR2 SYDVKM. The CDR3 covers 12 residues. V lost 6 bases to trimming and J lost 8 bases; unmatched junction nucleotides: 6. This chain's CDR3 is CASSLGTDEAFF. In nucleotides, the CDR3 is TGTGCCAGCAGCCTCGGGACAGACGAAGCTTTCTTT.

The chain recombines TRBV29-1 with TRBJ1-4; 7 nucleotides line up with TRBD1. V dropped 5 bases and J dropped 0; count of bases not matched to a gene: 6. This CDR3 contains 15 residues. Germline V CDR1 and CDR2: SQVTM, ANQGSEA. CDR3 region: CSVIIGTATNEKLFF. The CDR3 DNA reads as TGCAGCGTTATAATAGGGACAGCAACTAATGAAAAACTGTTTTTT.

The V gene is TRBV11-2, the J gene TRBJ1-2; 9 bases are shared with TRBD1. The J segment lost 4 bases and the V segment lost 5 bases, leaving 8 bases of the junction unmatched. In germline, CDR1 is SGHAT, CDR2 FQNNGV. This CDR3 region has 15 residues. Here the CDR3 reads CASSRQSDRGYGYTF. In DNA form, the CDR3 reads TGTGCCAGCAGCCGACAATCGGACAGGGGCTATGGCTACACCTTC.

J is TRBJ2-5 and V is TRBV9; TRBD2 is a possible D gene (7 bases). V shed 4 bases and J shed 4 bases, with 14 bases lying between them. Germline loops: CDR1 SGDLS, CDR2 YYNGEE. The CDR3 is 14 residues long. The CDR3 reads CASSTRGGGETQYF. The CDR3 DNA is TGTGCCAGCAGCACCCGGGGAGGGGGAGAGACCCAGTACTTC.

The chain joins TRBV30 to TRBJ2-1, with D perhaps TRBD1 (5 bases). This CDR3 comprises 13 residues. The V and J ends lost 3 bases and 9 bases respectively, with 15 bases between them. Germline V gene sequence: CDR1 GTSNPN, CDR2 SVGIG (reference sequence). CDR3 loop: CAWRGGTQGEQFF. CDR3 nucleotides: TGTGCCTGGAGGGGTGGTACCCAGGGTGAGCAGTTCTTC.

The chain employs TRBV2 and TRBJ2-7; 9 bases fit TRBD1. The V gene end was trimmed by 4 bases and the J gene end by 2 bases; junction bases not matched to a gene: 0. The CDR3 runs 13 residues. Germline V gene data show CDR1 as SNHLY and CDR2 as FYNNEI. The CDR3 DNA follows: TGTGCCAGCAGTGGACAGGGGGCCTACGAGCAGTACGTC. It codes for CASSGQGAYEQYV.

This chain uses TRBV6-5 with TRBJ1-1, with 7 bases aligning to TRBD1. The CDR3 has 14 amino acids. Germline V gene data show CDR1 as MNHEY and CDR2 as SVGAGI. The V and J ends lost 0 bases and 6 bases, in that order; junction bases with no gene match: 4. DNA for the CDR3: TGTGCCAGCAGTTACTCCCAGGGGGGTTCTGAAGCTTTCTTT. Translated: CASSYSQGGSEAFF.

V and J are TRBV5-1 and TRBJ1-4, with 7 bases lining up with TRBD1. Trimming removed 4 bases from V and 0 bases from J; junction bases left unmatched: 6. The germline gives CDR1 SGHRS, CDR2 YFSETQ. This CDR3 region has 16 residues. This chain's CDR3 is CASSIGTVATNEKLFF. CDR3 bases: TGCGCCAGCAGCATAGGGACAGTTGCAACTAATGAAAAACTGTTTTTT.

The chain is built from TRBV2 and TRBJ2-3; no reliable D call. This CDR3 comprises 12 residues. Germline assignment: CDR1 SNHLY and CDR2 FYNNEI. The ends were cut back, 7 bases at V and 2 bases at J, with 7 bases in the middle. The chain's CDR3 is CASMSVTDTQYF. CDR3 nucleotides: TGTGCCAGCATGAGCGTCACAGATACGCAGTATTTT. Looking up the rest from reference TRBV2 and TRBJ2-3 gives the full variable domain: EPEVTQTPSHQVTQMGQEVILRCVPISNHLYFYWYRQILGQKVEFLVSFYNNEISEKSEIFDDQFSVERPDGSNFTLKIRSTKLEDSAMYFCASMSVTDTQYFGPGTRLTVL.

The chain uses TRBV6-1 and TRBJ1-1; TRBD1 matches at 8 bases. The CDR3 runs to 15 residues. V shed 5 bases, J shed 2 bases, and the junction held 7 bases outside the gene matches. Germline CDR1 reads MNHNS; CDR2 reads SASEGT. The CDR3 is CASSSQGARNTEAFF. DNA for the CDR3: TGTGCCAGCAGTTCCCAGGGGGCCCGAAACACTGAAGCTTTCTTT.

The chain joins TRBV6-6 to TRBJ2-3; possible D gene TRBD2, 6 bases. This CDR3 has 16 residues. Trimming took off 0 bases at V and 5 bases at J, with 15 bases between the two ends. Germline-derived CDR1 and CDR2 are MNHNY and SVGAGI (reference sequence). The CDR3 is CASSYSGRVGGDTQYF. As DNA, the CDR3 is TGTGCCAGCAGTTACTCGGGCAGGGTCGGGGGAGATACGCAGTATTTT.